The next 27 T cell receptor beta chains were all read from a single sample in a study of T cell responses to AZD1222 COVID-19 vaccine (dated by TCRdb to the early 2020s). The library was generated by the immunoSEQ multiplex PCR assay. Entries here come from immuneACCESS through TCRdb and include only in-frame sequences with V and J called. Some clones fail to appear in such tables; in the studies checked, an unresolved V gene covers under half of the shortfall, and the cause of the remainder is unknown. The sample includes roughly 150,000 clones, with 85% to 90% observed a single time. Together, the top ten hold nearly 3.5% of the sample. Sample time point, as interpreted from the label and publication: baseline before first vaccination. This specimen consisted of peripheral blood, obtained on day 0 of AZD1222 vaccination. Receptor source: an adult in good health.

The rearrangement links TRBV9 to TRBJ2-5; D could derive from TRBD1 or TRBD2 (6 bases each). The CDR3 consists of 14 residues. Per the germline V gene, CDR1 is SGDLS and CDR2 is YYNGEE. Trimming removed 0 bases from V and 9 bases from J, with 15 bases in between. This CDR3 is CASSVDRGPASQYF. The CDR3 DNA reads TGTGCCAGCAGCGTAGATCGGGGGCCGGCGTCCCAGTACTTC.

The chain couples TRBV7-8 to TRBJ1-5; perhaps TRBD1 as D (6 bases). Trimming removed 1 base at V and 2 bases at J, with 9 bases between. CDR1 SGHVS and CDR2 FQNEAQ come from the germline V gene. The CDR3 covers 15 residues. CDR3 protein: CASSLVGGGNQPQHF. CDR3 DNA sequence: TGTGCCAGCAGCTTAGTTGGGGGCGGCAATCAGCCCCAGCATTTT.

The rearrangement links TRBV5-1 to TRBJ2-1; possibly TRBD2 for D (5 bases). The CDR3 runs 15 residues. Trimming cost V 0 bases and J 5 bases, with 12 bases left between them. Germline loops: CDR1 SGHRS, CDR2 YFSETQ. The CDR3 region is CASSLANGKNNEQFF. The CDR3 region has the DNA TGCGCCAGCAGCTTGGCCAACGGGAAGAACAATGAGCAGTTCTTC.

CDR3 sequence reads: CSVVDDRAYEQYF. The CDR3 DNA follows: TGCAGCGTTGTGGATGACAGAGCCTACGAGCAGTACTTC. The gene calls are TRBV29-1 and TRBJ2-7; D perhaps matches TRBD1 (5 bases). This CDR3 spans 13 amino acids. With 4 bases removed from V and 2 bases from J, the gap between germline ends came to 12 bases. CDR1 is SQVTM and CDR2 is ANQGSEA in the germline V gene.

This chain links TRBV9 with TRBJ1-2; D gene ambiguous. CDR3 length: 13 residues. V was pared by 1 base and J by 8 bases, with 12 bases between. The V gene's germline CDR1 is SGDLS and CDR2 YYNGEE. The CDR3 DNA reads as TGTGCCAGCAGCGTATCCGGGGATCGAGGCTACACCTTC. It is translated as CASSVSGDRGYTF.

This clone was seen once. This chain links TRBV6-2 or TRBV6-3 with TRBJ1-5; D gene ambiguous. Trimming stripped 0 bases from V and 11 bases from J, with 20 bases between. Germline CDR1 MNHEY, CDR2 SVGEGT. This CDR3 is built from 16 residues. The CDR3 nucleotides read TGTGCCAGCAGTTACTCGATCGCGGCGGGGAGGAAGTCCCAGCATTTT. This codes for CASSYSIAAGRKSQHF.

The chain has TRBV5-1 and TRBJ2-5, with D possibly matching TRBD1 (6 bases). Germline loops: CDR1 SGHRS, CDR2 YFSETQ. V lost 0 bases, J lost 1 base, and 13 bases lay in between. CDR3 length: 16 residues. The CDR3 DNA reads TGCGCCAGCAGCTTGGGTTGGGACAAGACCCAAGAGACCCAGTACTTC. Protein: CASSLGWDKTQETQYF. Filled out from reference TRBV5-1 and TRBJ2-5, the complete variable domain reads KAGVTQTPRYLIKTRGQQVTLSCSPISGHRSVSWYQQTPGQGLQFLFEYFSETQRNKGNFPGRFSGRQFSNSRSEMNVSTLELGDSALYLCASSLGWDKTQETQYFGPGTRLLVL.

This clone was seen just once. The V call is TRBV19, the J call TRBJ2-5; 11 bases line up with TRBD2. Germline V gene sequence: CDR1 LNHDA, CDR2 SQIVND (reference sequence). The length of the CDR3 is 16 residues. V dropped 7 bases and J dropped 5; count of bases not matched to a gene: 12. The CDR3 protein is CASNSGGRLAGETQYF. CDR3 coding DNA: TGTGCCAGTAACTCGGGCGGCCGACTAGCGGGGGAGACCCAGTACTTC.

The chain combines TRBV15 with TRBJ2-7; no definite D call. There are 13 residues in the CDR3. CDR1 and CDR2 from the germline V gene are LNHNV and YYDKDF (reference sequence). With 1 base removed from V and 0 bases from J, the gap between germline ends came to 4 bases. CDR3 coding DNA: TGTGCCACCAGCAGAGGGGGCTCCTACGAGCAGTACTTC. The encoded protein is CATSRGGSYEQYF.

The chain uses TRBV18 and TRBJ2-7; 7 nucleotides line up with TRBD2. The CDR3 is 14 amino acids. V was clipped by 2 bases and J by 2 bases; unmatched bases: 3. The germline V gene encodes CDR1 KGHSH and CDR2 LQKENI. CDR3 region: CASSPAGETYEQYF. The CDR3 bases are TGTGCCAGCTCACCAGCGGGGGAGACCTACGAGCAGTACTTC.

The rearrangement links TRBV6-4 to TRBJ2-3; the D gene is possibly TRBD2 (5 bases). V lost 5 bases and J lost 6, with 12 bases in between. The CDR3 consists of 13 residues. Germline-derived CDR1 and CDR2 are MRHNA and SNTAGT. The CDR3 region has the DNA TGTGCCAGCAGTTCAGGACTCTTTGATACGCAGTATTTT. Translating it yields CASSSGLFDTQYF.

The J gene is TRBJ2-2, the V gene TRBV7-9; 9 bases are shared with TRBD1. This CDR3 spans 18 amino acids. Trimming took 5 bases from V and 6 from J; bases not matched to a gene: 16. Germline V lookup: CDR1 SEHNR, CDR2 FQNEAQ (reference sequence). This chain's CDR3 is CASSVRSGTGSNPGELFF. CDR3 DNA sequence: TGTGCCAGCAGCGTCCGATCCGGGACAGGGTCGAATCCCGGGGAGCTGTTTTTT.

The V call is TRBV27, the J call TRBJ1-6; D might be TRBD1 (5 bases). The CDR3 loop spans 15 amino acids. The V end was cut by 7 bases, the J end by 7 bases, with 17 bases between. The V gene's germline CDR1 is MNHEY and CDR2 SMNVEV (reference sequence). The CDR3 spells CASTLRGQGNSPLHF. CDR3 DNA: TGTGCCAGCACCCTTCGCGGGCAGGGCAATTCACCCCTCCACTTT.

The V call is TRBV4-3, the J call TRBJ1-3; no clear D gene. Germline V lookup: CDR1 LGHNA, CDR2 YSLEER. V was cut by 1 base and J by 4 bases, with 11 bases left in between. The CDR3 is made up of 15 amino acids. The CDR3 protein is CASSQGAGQGNTIYF. As DNA, the CDR3 is TGCGCCAGCAGCCAAGGGGCTGGGCAAGGAAACACCATATATTTT.

The CDR3 region is CASSSTQGYQPQHF. The CDR3 DNA reads as TGTGCCAGCAGCTCAACACAGGGGTATCAGCCCCAGCATTTT. This chain joins TRBV5-6 and TRBJ1-5; 7 nucleotides align to TRBD1. This CDR3 spans 14 amino acids. Trimming removed 3 bases from V and 5 bases from J; junction bases left unmatched: 5. CDR1 is SGHDT, CDR2 YYEEEE, per germline.

This clone appeared a few times. V gene TRBV4-2 combines with J gene TRBJ2-7; 12 bases fit TRBD2. The CDR3 is made up of 15 amino acids. V lost 1 base, J lost 2 bases, and 0 bases stayed unmatched. Germline V lookup: CDR1 LGHNA, CDR2 YNFKEQ. The CDR3 nucleotides are TGTGCCAGCAGCCAAGGGACTAGCGGGACCTACGAGCAGTACTTC. Encoded protein: CASSQGTSGTYEQYF.

Note on this clone: Mismatch with germline at one junction end may stem from a read error. The V call is TRBV28, the J call TRBJ1-2; weak D call: TRBD1 (6 bases). Germline V gene lookup returns CDR1 MDHEN and CDR2 SYDVKM. CDR3 length equals 14 residues. The CDR3 sequence: CASSSGGTPGGGLF. The CDR3 coding sequence is TGTGCCAGCAGTTCCGGAGGGACACCAGGTGGGGGGCTCTTC.

The chain joins TRBV27 to TRBJ2-7; no clear D gene. The CDR3 is made up of 11 amino acids. With 6 bases removed from V and 2 bases from J, the gap between germline ends came to 5 bases. CDR1 and CDR2 from the germline V gene are MNHEY and SMNVEV (reference sequence). The CDR3 protein is CASSTPYEQYF. CDR3 in DNA: TGTGCCAGCAGCACCCCCTACGAGCAGTACTTC.

A single count supports this clone. The chain combines TRBV6-1 with TRBJ2-3; D may be TRBD2 (6 bases). The V gene lost 3 bases and the J gene lost 2 bases, with 12 bases spanning the gap. There are 15 residues in the CDR3. Germline loops: CDR1 MNHNS, CDR2 SASEGT. CDR3 DNA: TGTGCCAGCAGTGATGGCGGGGATCACACAGATACGCAGTATTTT. This codes for CASSDGGDHTDTQYF.

This clone came up once. This chain connects TRBV10-3 to TRBJ1-2; weak D call: TRBD1 (6 bases). The V and J ends lost 6 bases and 6 bases respectively, with 17 bases between them. The CDR3 covers 14 residues. Looked up from germline, CDR1 is ENHRY and CDR2 is SYGVKD. The CDR3 bases are TGTGCCATCAGAAAAACGGGACATGGGGATGGCTACACCTTC. Protein product: CAIRKTGHGDGYTF.

The chain couples TRBV7-2 to TRBJ1-1; D remains ambiguous. The CDR3 runs 14 residues. The V gene's germline CDR1 is SGHTA and CDR2 FQGNSA. The V and J ends lost 1 base and 0 bases respectively, with 6 bases between them. The DNA for the CDR3 is TGTGCCAGCAGCTTAGTCCACCTGAACACTGAAGCTTTCTTT. It yields the protein CASSLVHLNTEAFF.

This chain links TRBV12-3 or TRBV12-4 with TRBJ1-1, with D maybe TRBD1 (5 bases). The V and J ends lost 7 bases and 6 bases respectively, with 15 bases between them. This CDR3 has 13 residues. In DNA form, the CDR3 reads TGTGCCAGCATCCCCACAGGTTCGCCTGAAGCTTTCTTT. It yields the protein CASIPTGSPEAFF.

The J gene is TRBJ2-5, the V gene TRBV14; D is possibly TRBD1 or TRBD2 (6 bases each). V lost 3 bases and J lost 3, with 17 bases in between. The CDR3 extends over 16 amino acids. In germline, CDR1 is SGHDN, CDR2 FVKESK. The CDR3 loop is CASSQAFWGAEETQYF. In DNA form, the CDR3 reads TGTGCCAGCAGCCAGGCGTTCTGGGGGGCCGAAGAGACCCAGTACTTC.

This chain connects TRBV15 to TRBJ2-1; no definite D call. The V and J ends lost 3 bases and 10 bases respectively, with 7 bases between them. CDR3 length: 11 amino acids. CDR1 LNHNV and CDR2 YYDKDF come from the germline V gene (reference sequence). The CDR3 is CATSSQQEQFF. CDR3 bases: TGTGCCACCAGCAGTCAGCAAGAGCAGTTCTTC.

Here the CDR3 DNA reads TGTGCCAGCAGCCTCGACGGAAGAGGGACCCAGTACTTC. Residues: CASSLDGRGTQYF. This chain uses TRBV2 with TRBJ2-5; D is undetermined. The V end was cut by 6 bases, the J end by 7 bases, with 15 bases between. The CDR3 length is 13 residues. Per germline, CDR1 SNHLY and CDR2 FYNNEI. Filled out from reference TRBV2 and TRBJ2-5, the complete variable domain reads EPEVTQTPSHQVTQMGQEVILRCVPISNHLYFYWYRQILGQKVEFLVSFYNNEISEKSEIFDDQFSVERPDGSNFTLKIRSTKLEDSAMYFCASSLDGRGTQYFGPGTRLLVL.

The chain links TRBV7-2 to TRBJ1-2; D unresolved. Between the trimmed V and J ends, which lost 2 bases and 5 bases, there was a span of 15 bases. Germline V gives CDR1 SGHTA, CDR2 FQGNSA. This CDR3 comprises 15 residues. CDR3 sequence reads: CASSLSFPPSYGYTF. CDR3 in DNA: TGTGCCAGCAGCTTAAGTTTCCCCCCCTCATATGGCTACACCTTC.

The DNA of the CDR3 is TGTGCCAGCAGTGAAGCGGGGGGACTAGCAGCGACCCAGTACTTC. It is translated as CASSEAGGLAATQYF. The chain links TRBV2 to TRBJ2-5; 9 bases are a match to TRBD2. Germline CDR1 and CDR2: SNHLY and FYNNEI. CDR3 length: 15 amino acids. Unmatched junction bases numbered 6, after V lost 0 bases and J lost 7 bases.